This T cell receptor (beta chain) was documented in a study of blood T cells in healthy people across ages. Collection of 7.5 to 10 milliliters of peripheral blood was performed for each donor. The CDR3 runs 15 residues. In germline, CDR1 is DFQATT, CDR2 SNEGSKA (reference sequence). The V segment lost 2 bases and the J segment 2 bases; nucleotides outside the gene matches: 5. Combining a sample-barcoded 5' primer with a J-beta primer mix, a second PCR ran for roughly 7 to 12 cycles. Every single cDNA molecule received a tag from a template-switch adaptor with 12 random nucleotides. Each CDR3 protein is one row after TCRdb ran MiXCR on the 5' RACE reads. The sample holds hundreds of thousands of distinct CDR3 sequences, under 45% seen once.

The V and J genes are TRBV20-1 and TRBJ2-3; 9 bases line up with TRBD2. This sequence originates from a man aged 55-75 years in good health. Sample: blood. CDR3 nucleotide sequence: TGCAGTGCTAGAACTTTAGCGGGGGTCACAGATACGCAGTATTTT. Amino acids: CSARTLAGVTDTQYF.